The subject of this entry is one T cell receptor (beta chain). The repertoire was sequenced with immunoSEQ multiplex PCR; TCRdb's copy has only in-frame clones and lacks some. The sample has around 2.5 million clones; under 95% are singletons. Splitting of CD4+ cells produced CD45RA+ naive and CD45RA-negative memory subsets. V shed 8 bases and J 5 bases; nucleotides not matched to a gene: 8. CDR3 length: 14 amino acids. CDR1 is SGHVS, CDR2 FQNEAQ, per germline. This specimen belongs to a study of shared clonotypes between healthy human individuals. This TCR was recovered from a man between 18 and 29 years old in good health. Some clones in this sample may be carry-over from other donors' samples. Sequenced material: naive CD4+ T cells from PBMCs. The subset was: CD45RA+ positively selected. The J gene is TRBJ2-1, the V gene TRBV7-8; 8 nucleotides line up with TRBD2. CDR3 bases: TGTGCCAGCTCCGGGACTAGAACCCACAATGAGCAGTTCTTC. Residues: CASSGTRTHNEQFF.